This T cell receptor beta chain was retrieved from a study of Ad26.COV2.S vaccination and SARS-CoV-2 variants. For the study at large: Dosing was one shot or two shots 56 days apart. General observations from the study: A substantial breadth of spike-specific CD8+ and CD4+ T cell responses after vaccination has been reported.

Treatment noted: roughly 19 received Ad26.COV2.S at low or high dose, single or two shots; about 5 received placebo; per-sample allocation not given. Sampling took place 63 days after the first vaccine or placebo injection. The donor was a Boston adult aged 18-55 years. The repertoire was sequenced with immunoSEQ multiplex PCR; TCRdb's copy has only in-frame clones and lacks some. The table lists about 350,000 clones, around 89% of them singletons. Per germline, CDR1 SGHRS and CDR2 YFSETQ. Trimming removed 4 bases from V and 0 bases from J, with 10 bases in between. The CDR3 has 15 amino acids. Notes on this clone: Its antigen is as yet unknown.

V usage is TRBV5-1 and J usage is TRBJ2-2; D is possibly TRBD1 (5 bases). The sequence was obtained from a person between 18 and 59 years old who received the Ad26.COV2.S COVID-19 vaccine or a placebo. Sequences were derived from peripheral blood, sampled in a trial of Ad26.COV2.S vaccine versus placebo. CDR3 region: CASSQTGSNTGELFF. CDR3 DNA: TGCGCCAGCAGCCAAACAGGATCGAACACCGGGGAGCTGTTTTTT.